The 8 T cell receptor beta chains listed next were all sequenced from one sample in a study of Graves' ophthalmopathy and Graves' hyperthyroidism. Scientists amplified the TCR beta CDR3 regions from RNA transcripts. A first-round RT-PCR used HTBI primers, followed by a second-round multiplex PCR. TCRdb reanalysed the multiplex PCR reads using MiXCR and keeps one entry per CDR3 protein. The table lists 200,000 to 250,000 distinct CDR3 sequences, around 50% of them singletons. The source material was peripheral blood. Receptors were obtained from an adult man with Graves' ophthalmopathy.

The DNA of the CDR3 is TGTGCCAGCAGCTTTGGGCAGATAAAGCGGGAGACCCAGTACTTC. Translating gives CASSFGQIKRETQYF. The V call is TRBV11-2, the J call TRBJ2-5; D may be TRBD2 (5 bases). There are 15 residues in the CDR3. The germline V gene encodes CDR1 SGHAT and CDR2 FQNNGV. V was clipped by 3 bases and J by 5 bases, with 16 bases between them.

In this sample, this clonotype turned up a few times. The genes are TRBV5-1 and TRBJ1-5; TRBD1 matches 8 bases. Germline V CDR1 and CDR2: SGHRS, YFSETQ. After removal of 4 bases from V and 4 bases from J, the junction contained 7 bases not matched to a gene. CDR3 size: 15 residues. CDR3 coding DNA: TGCGCCAGCAGCCAAGTCTGGACAGGGAATCAGCCCCAGCATTTT. Amino acid sequence: CASSQVWTGNQPQHF.

This clonotype was observed many times. V usage is TRBV29-1 and J usage is TRBJ1-2; D is unresolved. This CDR3 has 10 amino acids. The V gene's germline CDR1 is SQVTM and CDR2 ANQGSEA. V was clipped by 5 bases and J by 8 bases, with 9 bases between them. The CDR3 loop reads CSVPSGGYTF. DNA for the CDR3: TGCAGCGTTCCATCTGGCGGCTACACCTTC.

With regard to this clonotype: Mismatch with germline at one junction end may stem from a read error. The V gene is TRBV5-1, the J gene TRBJ1-4, with TRBD1 matching over 9 bases. CDR3 length: 15 amino acids. Germline V lookup: CDR1 SGHRS, CDR2 YFSETQ. The CDR3 DNA is TGTGCCAGCATCGCTGGACAGGGGATGGGTGAAAAACTGTTTTTT. Protein: CASIAGQGMGEKLFF.

The chain has TRBV6-5 and TRBJ1-6, with TRBD1 as a possible D gene (6 bases). The V gene's germline CDR1 is MNHEY and CDR2 SVGAGI. V lost 3 bases to trimming and J lost 7 bases, with 10 bases between them. There are 14 residues in the CDR3. The CDR3 coding sequence is TGTGCCAGCAGTTATTCCACAGGGAATTCACCCCTCCACTTT. Translation: CASSYSTGNSPLHF.

The chain is built from TRBV9 and TRBJ2-6; D perhaps matches TRBD2 (6 bases). The V end was cut by 2 bases, the J end by 0 bases, with 15 bases between. The CDR3 length is 18 residues. The germline gives CDR1 SGDLS, CDR2 YYNGEE. The DNA of the CDR3 is TGTGCCAGCAGCGTGGGGGTTGACGGGAGCTCTGGGGCCAACGTCCTGACTTTC. The encoded protein is CASSVGVDGSSGANVLTF.

About this clonotype: Because it lacks the conserved phenylalanine or tryptophan at the end, this CDR3 is likely a read error. V and J are TRBV10-3 and TRBJ2-7, with D perhaps TRBD1 (5 bases). Per germline, CDR1 ENHRY and CDR2 SYGVKD. This CDR3 comprises 17 residues. The chain's CDR3 is CATSDQPPTGSRFEQYL. Here the CDR3 DNA reads TGTGCCACCAGTGACCAACCCCCCACAGGTTCTCGGTTCGAGCAGTACCTC.

The CDR3 loop reads CASSRDRAEAFF. For the CDR3, the DNA is TGTGCCAGCAGCCGGGACAGGGCTGAAGCTTTCTTT. V usage is TRBV3-1 and J usage is TRBJ1-1, with 9 bases identical to TRBD1. Germline CDR1 and CDR2: LGHDT and YNNKEL (reference sequence). This CDR3 has 12 amino acids. J lost 6 bases, V lost 4 bases, and 0 bases had no gene match.